Listed below are T cell receptor beta chains from one sample, sequenced in a study of identical twins. TCRdb reprocessed the 5' RACE reads with MiXCR, giving one entry per CDR3 protein. The table lists roughly 350,000 distinct CDR3 sequences, roughly 9% of them singletons. The sample taken for sequencing was naive T cells sorted from blood. These receptor sequences come from a woman aged 50 to 60 in good health. CDR3s include the opening cysteine and the closing phenylalanine or tryptophan. The D gene is left open where the match is weak. The size field is filled for only some rows; it gives once, few, many or a size class.

D gene,V gene,clone size,J gene,CDR3 protein,CDR3 DNA
-,TRBV14,few,TRBJ1-4,CASSQVGGTNEKLFF,TGTGCCAGCAGCCAAGTGGGGGGAACTAATGAAAAACTGTTTTTT
-,TRBV20-1,-,TRBJ2-6,CSARIADGAVMTF,TGCAGTGCTAGAATCGCTGACGGCGCCGTCATGACTTTC
-,TRBV7-9,few,TRBJ1-5,CASSLGYNNQPQHF,TGTGCCAGCAGCTTAGGGTACAACAATCAGCCCCAGCATTTT
-,TRBV12-5,many,TRBJ1-1,CASATRAVETNTEAFF,TGTGCTAGTGCCACCCGGGCGGTAGAGACGAACACTGAAGCTTTCTTT
-,TRBV19,few,TRBJ2-1,CASRRGEIFRWDEQFF,TGTGCCAGTAGGCGCGGAGAAATCTTTAGGTGGGATGAGCAGTTCTTC
TRBD2,TRBV20-1,-,TRBJ2-3,CSASEIRLAGRTDTQYF,TGCAGTGCTAGCGAAATCCGACTAGCGGGAAGGACAGATACGCAGTATTTT
-,TRBV5-1,many,TRBJ2-3,CASSLRKGTSDTQYF,TGCGCCAGCAGCTTGCGGAAGGGGACGAGTGATACGCAGTATTTT
-,TRBV6-5,few,TRBJ2-1,CASSYPTGVGNEQFF,TGTGCCAGCAGTTACCCCACGGGAGTCGGTAATGAGCAGTTCTTC
TRBD2,TRBV4-1,few,TRBJ2-3,CASSQVRTSGPSTDTQYF,TGCGCCAGCAGCCAAGTCCGGACTAGCGGACCTAGCACAGATACGCAGTATTTT
-,TRBV12-3/TRBV12-4,-,TRBJ1-1,CASSLKVGSEAFF,TGTGCCAGCAGTTTGAAGGTGGGGTCTGAAGCTTTCTTT
-,TRBV9,many,TRBJ2-1,CASRDLAGEQFF,TGTGCCAGCAGAGACTTAGCTGGGGAGCAGTTCTTC
-,TRBV27,few,TRBJ1-4,CANPSGRGEKLFF,TGTGCCAACCCTTCGGGGAGAGGTGAAAAACTGTTTTTT
TRBD2,TRBV13,few,TRBJ2-3,CASSSLSGREADTQYF,TGTGCCAGCAGCTCTCTTAGCGGGAGGGAAGCAGATACGCAGTATTTT
-,TRBV20-1,few,TRBJ1-1,CSARGRGNIEAFF,TGCAGTGCTAGGGGGCGGGGGAATATTGAAGCTTTCTTT
-,TRBV5-1,many,TRBJ2-1,CASSKWQDEQFF,TGCGCCAGCAGCAAGTGGCAGGATGAGCAGTTCTTC
-,TRBV27,many,TRBJ2-3,CASRLEDRSTDTQYF,TGTGCCAGCAGATTAGAGGACCGTAGCACAGATACGCAGTATTTT
TRBD1,TRBV7-8,-,TRBJ2-2,CASSLEAVGTGLPGELFF,TGTGCCAGCAGCTTAGAGGCAGTTGGGACAGGGCTTCCCGGGGAGCTGTTTTTT
-,TRBV29-1,many,TRBJ2-7,CSVRLVREQYF,TGCAGCGTTCGACTAGTGCGCGAGCAGTACTTC
TRBD1,TRBV29-1,-,TRBJ1-2,CSATGTGERGYGYTF,TGCAGCGCCACAGGGACAGGGGAAAGGGGCTATGGCTACACCTTC
-,TRBV4-1,many,TRBJ2-5,CASSQVGLIQETQYF,TGCGCCAGCAGCCAAGTAGGACTAATTCAAGAGACCCAGTACTTC
-,TRBV5-1,-,TRBJ2-7,CASSLTGQYEQYF,TGCGCCAGCAGCTTGACCGGACAGTACGAGCAGTACTTC
-,TRBV12-3/TRBV12-4,-,TRBJ2-2,CAGCKGANTGELFF,TGTGCCGGCTGTAAGGGGGCGAACACCGGGGAGCTGTTTTTT
-,TRBV27,-,TRBJ2-5,CASSLWGRGETQYF,TGTGCCAGCAGTTTATGGGGGAGAGGGGAGACCCAGTACTTC
-,TRBV7-9,many,TRBJ1-2,CASSSSTSSRGYTF,TGTGCCAGCAGCTCGTCAACAAGCTCCCGGGGCTACACCTTC
-,TRBV5-1,few,TRBJ1-5,CASSEQVTRDPNQPQHF,TGCGCCAGCAGCGAACAGGTAACCAGGGACCCCAATCAGCCCCAGCATTTT
-,TRBV29-1,-,TRBJ2-6,CSVESGSGANVLTF,TGCAGCGTTGAGAGCGGGTCCGGGGCCAACGTCCTGACTTTC
-,TRBV10-3,few,TRBJ2-3,CAISGDQSTDTQYF,TGTGCCATCAGCGGGGACCAGAGCACAGATACGCAGTATTTT
TRBD1,TRBV7-2,-,TRBJ2-7,CASSLTGTVRYEQYF,TGTGCCAGCAGCCTCACCGGGACAGTGAGGTACGAGCAGTACTTC
-,TRBV11-2,many,TRBJ1-6,CASSLVGGLLHF,TGTGCCAGCAGCTTAGTGGGCGGACTCCTCCACTTT
-,TRBV29-1,few,TRBJ2-3,CSVRDFSTDTQYF,TGCAGCGTGCGGGACTTTAGCACAGATACGCAGTATTTT
-,TRBV4-2,few,TRBJ2-1,CASSQILDLGVSFEQFF,TGTGCCAGCAGCCAGATCCTTGACCTAGGGGTAAGCTTTGAGCAGTTCTTC
TRBD2,TRBV19,-,TRBJ2-5,CASRGLLVPETQYF,TGTGCCAGTAGGGGACTACTAGTCCCAGAGACCCAGTACTTC
-,TRBV4-1,-,TRBJ2-5,CASIVISPTIETQYF,TGCGCCAGCATAGTTATCAGCCCCACTATAGAGACCCAGTACTTC
-,TRBV5-1,-,TRBJ2-3,CASSFQPSSTDTQYF,TGCGCCAGCAGTTTTCAACCTAGCTCCACAGATACGCAGTATTTT
-,TRBV10-3,many,TRBJ2-3,CAAGTTDTQYF,TGTGCCGCGGGGACGACCGATACGCAGTATTTT
-,TRBV24-1,-,TRBJ1-2,CATSDSQTYGYTF,TGTGCCACCAGTGATTCCCAGACCTATGGCTACACCTTC
TRBD1,TRBV12-3/TRBV12-4,few,TRBJ1-5,CASSLALSDAGGSNQPQHF,TGTGCCAGCAGTTTAGCGCTGTCCGACGCAGGGGGGAGCAATCAGCCCCAGCATTTT
TRBD1,TRBV7-9,-,TRBJ2-7,CASRPGTGTSEQYF,TGTGCCAGCAGGCCCGGGACAGGAACCTCCGAGCAGTACTTC
TRBD2,TRBV2,many,TRBJ2-3,CASSEVASGSVDTQYF,TGTGCCAGCAGTGAAGTTGCTAGCGGGAGTGTAGATACGCAGTATTTT
-,TRBV10-3,-,TRBJ2-1,CAIKVVDEQFF,TGTGCCATTAAGGTTGTTGATGAGCAGTTCTTC
-,TRBV5-1,few,TRBJ1-2,CASSLTTGSNYGYTF,TGCGCCAGCAGCTTGACGACAGGAAGTAACTATGGCTACACCTTC
-,TRBV19,-,TRBJ2-1,CASSTPGHFNEQFF,TGTGCCAGTAGTACCCCCGGACATTTTAATGAGCAGTTCTTC
TRBD1,TRBV19,-,TRBJ2-1,CASSILIGAGGRYNEQFF,TGTGCCAGTAGTATCCTTATAGGGGCAGGGGGCCGCTACAATGAGCAGTTCTTC
TRBD2,TRBV30,few,TRBJ2-2,CASPGGATGELFF,TGTGCCTCCCCGGGAGGAGCCACCGGGGAGCTGTTTTTT
-,TRBV5-1,few,TRBJ2-7,CASSLGPNVGIYEQYF,TGCGCCAGCAGCTTGGGGCCTAATGTTGGGATCTACGAGCAGTACTTC
-,TRBV9,few,TRBJ1-2,CASSVTTAYGYTF,TGTGCCAGCAGCGTAACGACGGCCTATGGCTACACCTTC
-,TRBV29-1,many,TRBJ2-1,CSVKGRAEYNEQFF,TGCAGCGTGAAAGGAAGGGCGGAATACAATGAGCAGTTCTTC